A single sample is the source of the 18 T cell receptor beta chains below, sequenced in a study of T cell repertoires in cytomegalovirus infection. Their cognate antigens are unknown. TCRdb fed the reads into MiXCR, producing one record per CDR3 protein. This sample has 900,000 to 950,000 distinct CDR3 sequences, with roughly 30% found just once. This specimen was cultured CD8+ T cells from PBMCs, taken from culture after CMV antigen stimulation. These receptors originate from a human donor in good health (CMV status not recorded). Some clones in this sample may be carry-over from other donors' samples.

J is TRBJ1-1 and V is TRBV12-3 or TRBV12-4; TRBD1 matches at 8 bases. CDR3 length equals 13 residues. Trimming removed 2 bases from V and 7 bases from J; junction bases left unmatched: 3. CDR3 amino acids: CASSLSGTGEAFF. The CDR3 DNA sequence: TGTGCCAGCAGTTTATCCGGGACAGGTGAAGCTTTCTTT.

In this sample, this clonotype turned up many times. This chain connects TRBV7-8 to TRBJ2-3, with TRBD2 matching over 13 bases. V trimming: 5 bases; J trimming: 2 bases; junction bases outside the gene matches: 10. This CDR3 contains 18 residues. Per germline, CDR1 SGHVS and CDR2 FQNEAQ. The CDR3 nucleotides read TGTGCCAGCAGCGATACTAGCGGGGGGGGATCCGACACAGATACGCAGTATTTT. It encodes CASSDTSGGGSDTDTQYF.

This clonotype was seen a handful of times. The gene calls are TRBV7-9 and TRBJ2-3; no firm D call. Trimming left V 4 bases short and J 2 bases short, with 10 bases between. The CDR3 sequence is 14 residues long. Germline V gene data show CDR1 as SEHNR and CDR2 as FQNEAQ (reference sequence). The CDR3 reads CASSSTNYTDTQYF. CDR3 bases: TGTGCCAGCAGCTCAACTAATTACACAGATACGCAGTATTTT.

This clonotype was detected only a few times. The V call is TRBV4-1, the J call TRBJ1-1, with D hard to call. V was shortened by 0 bases and J by 3 bases, with 2 bases between the two germline ends. This CDR3 has 12 amino acids. Germline values: CDR1 MGHRA, CDR2 YSYEKL. DNA of the CDR3: TGCGCCAGCAGCCAAGATCACACTGAAGCTTTCTTT. Protein sequence: CASSQDHTEAFF.

This clonotype has only a few counts. V gene TRBV29-1 combines with J gene TRBJ1-1; D gene unclear. Germline loops: CDR1 SQVTM, CDR2 ANQGSEA. The ends were cut back, 3 bases at V and 3 bases at J, with 8 bases in the middle. The CDR3 is 12 residues long. The CDR3 coding sequence is TGCAGCGTTGAGTACGACGACACTGAAGCTTTCTTT. Encoded protein: CSVEYDDTEAFF. Drawing the rest from reference TRBV29-1 and TRBJ1-1, the complete variable domain is SAVISQKPSRDICQRGTSLTIQCQVDSQVTMMFWYRQQPGQSLTLIATANQGSEATYESGFVIDKFPISRPNLTFSTLTVSNMSPEDSSIYLCSVEYDDTEAFFGQGTRLTVV.

The chain recombines TRBV6-1 with TRBJ1-3; tentatively, D is TRBD1 (5 bases). The CDR3 sequence is 17 residues long. Germline V lookup: CDR1 MNHNS, CDR2 SASEGT. V lost 6 bases and J lost 0, with 18 bases in between. This chain's CDR3 is CASSRPRQGSSGNTIYF. For the CDR3, the DNA is TGTGCCAGCAGCCGTCCGAGGCAGGGTTCCTCTGGAAACACCATATATTTT.

This clonotype has a handful of counts. J is TRBJ2-5 and V is TRBV2, with D perhaps being TRBD1 or TRBD2 (6 bases each). There are 17 residues in the CDR3. From germline, CDR1 is SNHLY and CDR2 FYNNEI. Trimming removed 2 bases at V and 0 bases at J, with 16 bases between. This CDR3 is CASSEWGAEDYQETQYF. The CDR3 bases are TGTGCCAGCAGTGAATGGGGGGCAGAGGATTACCAAGAGACCCAGTACTTC.

The J gene is TRBJ2-2, the V gene TRBV7-6, with TRBD2 identical over 8 bases. This CDR3 spans 15 amino acids. The V gene's germline CDR1 is SGHVS and CDR2 FNYEAQ. V lost 3 bases and J lost 6; bases outside the gene matches: 6. The CDR3 nucleotides are TGTGCCAGCAGCTTTAGCGGGGAGTCGGCCGGGGAGCTGTTTTTT. It yields the protein CASSFSGESAGELFF.

CDR3 protein: CSALRTGDAYEQYF. The DNA for the CDR3 is TGCAGTGCTTTACGGACAGGAGACGCCTACGAGCAGTACTTC. V and J are TRBV20-1 and TRBJ2-7, with 7 bases aligning to TRBD1. Trimming took 5 bases from V and 2 from J; bases not matched to a gene: 9. The CDR3 loop spans 14 amino acids. Germline V gives CDR1 DFQATT, CDR2 SNEGSKA (reference sequence).

This sequence joins TRBV7-9 and TRBJ2-1; D is possibly TRBD2 (5 bases). This CDR3 is 16 amino acids long. Deletions cut 1 base from V and 7 bases from J, with 17 bases between. Germline V gives CDR1 SEHNR, CDR2 FQNEAQ (reference sequence). DNA for the CDR3: TGTGCCAGCAGCTTAGGGGAGACGGGTAGAGCGAATGAGCAGTTCTTC. Translating gives CASSLGETGRANEQFF. The full variable domain, its missing parts supplied by reference TRBV7-9 and TRBJ2-1, is DTGVSQNPRHKITKRGQNVTFRCDPISEHNRLYWYRQTLGQGPEFLTYFQNEAQLEKSRLLSDRFSAERPKGSFSTLEIQRTEQGDSAMYLCASSLGETGRANEQFFGPGTRLTVL.

This clonotype has at least ten counts. V is TRBV6-4 and J is TRBJ2-2, with D maybe TRBD1 (5 bases). CDR1 and CDR2 from the germline V gene are MRHNA and SNTAGT. The V end was cut by 2 bases, the J end by 4 bases, with 5 bases between. CDR3 length: 13 residues. CDR3 in DNA: TGTGCCAGCAGTGACAGGGGCACCGGGGAGCTGTTTTTT. Translated: CASSDRGTGELFF.

Here the CDR3 DNA reads TGCGCCAGCAGCCAAGATTTATTTGGAGGGTACTATGGCTACACCTTC. It codes for CASSQDLFGGYYGYTF. This chain uses TRBV4-1 with TRBJ1-2; D is unresolved. This CDR3 has 16 residues. V was clipped by 0 bases and J by 3 bases, with 14 bases between them. CDR1 and CDR2 from the germline V gene are MGHRA and YSYEKL.

This clonotype showed up many times. DNA of the CDR3: TGTGCCAGCAGCTTAGCCGATGGCGGAAACATTCAGTACTTC. It translates to CASSLADGGNIQYF. The chain recombines TRBV7-6 with TRBJ2-4; no clear D gene. The length of the CDR3 is 14 residues. Germline V gives CDR1 SGHVS, CDR2 FNYEAQ. Trimming removed 0 bases at V and 6 bases at J, with 9 bases between. The full variable domain, with the rest looked up from reference TRBV7-6 and TRBJ2-4, is GAGVSQSPRYKVTKRGQDVALRCDPISGHVSLYWYRQALGQGPEFLTYFNYEAQQDKSGLPNDRFSAERPEGSISTLTIQRTEQRDSAMYRCASSLADGGNIQYFGAGTRLSVL.

The CDR3 region is CASSVSGVQDTQYF. DNA for the CDR3: TGTGCCAGCAGCGTATCCGGGGTTCAGGATACGCAGTATTTT. This chain uses TRBV9 with TRBJ2-3; the D gene is possibly TRBD2 (5 bases). Per germline, CDR1 SGDLS and CDR2 YYNGEE. The germline V and J ends were trimmed by 1 base and 6 bases, with 12 bases remaining between them. The CDR3 is made up of 14 amino acids.

V is TRBV12-3 or TRBV12-4 and J is TRBJ2-7; D tentatively reads TRBD1 or TRBD2 (6 bases each). The CDR3 length is 15 residues. V was shortened by 6 bases and J by 3 bases, with 18 bases between the two germline ends. The chain's CDR3 is CASRPGWGASYEQYF. The CDR3 nucleotides are TGTGCCAGCAGACCTGGCTGGGGGGCAAGCTACGAGCAGTACTTC.

V is TRBV6-5 and J is TRBJ2-1, with TRBD2 matching 10 bases. This CDR3 is built from 14 residues. CDR1 is MNHEY, CDR2 SVGAGI, per germline. V was pared by 7 bases and J by 8 bases, with 8 bases of the junction left unmatched. CDR3 DNA: TGTGCCAGCAAATTAGCGGGGGGTTTATATGAGCAGTTCTTC. Residues: CASKLAGGLYEQFF.

This clonotype was counted a few times. J is TRBJ2-7 and V is TRBV7-9; the D gene is possibly TRBD1 (5 bases). Trimming took 0 bases from V and 4 from J, leaving 13 bases between them. This CDR3 has 15 amino acids. The germline CDR1 and CDR2 sequences are SEHNR and FQNEAQ (reference sequence). The CDR3: CASSLAGELLYEQYF. The CDR3 DNA reads TGTGCCAGCAGCTTAGCAGGGGAACTTTTATACGAGCAGTACTTC.

There are a few counts of this clonotype. The rearrangement uses TRBV20-1 and TRBJ1-6; D is unclear. The CDR3 extends over 12 amino acids. From germline, CDR1 is DFQATT and CDR2 SNEGSKA (reference sequence). The V gene lost 5 bases and the J gene lost 10 bases, with 12 bases spanning the gap. CDR3 nucleotide sequence: TGCAGTGCTGTTGTTCGTTACTCACCCCTCCACTTT. Translation gives CSAVVRYSPLHF.